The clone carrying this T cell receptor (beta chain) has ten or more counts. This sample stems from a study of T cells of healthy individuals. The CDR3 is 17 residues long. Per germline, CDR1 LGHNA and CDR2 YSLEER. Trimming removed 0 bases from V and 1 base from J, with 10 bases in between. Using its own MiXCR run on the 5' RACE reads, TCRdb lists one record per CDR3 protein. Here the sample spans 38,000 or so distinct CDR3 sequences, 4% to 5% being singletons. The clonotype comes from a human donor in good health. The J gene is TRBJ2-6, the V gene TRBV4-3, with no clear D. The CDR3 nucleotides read TGCGCCAGCAGCCAAGATCAGGCAACGTCTGGGGCCAACGTCCTGACTTTC. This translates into CASSQDQATSGANVLTF.